Following are 3 T cell receptor beta chains from one sample sequenced in a study of blood T cell repertoires in COVID-19. This table comes from immunoSEQ multiplex PCR, and its TCRdb copy is limited to in-frame clones, with some not included. In the table there are tens of thousands of clones, more than 65% of which are singletons. Sequencing input: peripheral blood. The receptors here all came from a man aged 70 or older with acute or convalescent COVID-19.

This chain joins TRBV5-1 and TRBJ2-3, with D perhaps matching TRBD2 (6 bases). The CDR3 has 12 residues. CDR1 is SGHRS, CDR2 YFSETQ, per germline. V lost 2 bases, J lost 5 bases, and 6 bases lay in between. CDR3 amino acids: CASSFGGDTQYF. The CDR3 nucleotides read TGCGCCAGCAGCTTCGGGGGAGATACGCAGTATTTT. The full variable domain, with the rest looked up from reference TRBV5-1 and TRBJ2-3, is KAGVTQTPRYLIKTRGQQVTLSCSPISGHRSVSWYQQTPGQGLQFLFEYFSETQRNKGNFPGRFSGRQFSNSRSEMNVSTLELGDSALYLCASSFGGDTQYFGPGTRLTVL.

V gene TRBV3-1 (or the pseudogene TRBV3-2) combines with J gene TRBJ2-3; TRBD2 agrees at 10 bases. Germline-derived CDR1 and CDR2 are LGHDT and YNNKEL (reference sequence). The CDR3 covers 16 residues. Losses at the gene ends were 2 bases for V and 0 bases for J; bases not matched to a gene: 2. CDR3 amino acids: CASSQMTSGSTDTQYF. The CDR3 bases are TGTGCCAGCAGCCAAATGACTAGCGGGAGCACAGATACGCAGTATTTT.

The rearrangement uses TRBV4-1 and TRBJ1-4; possibly TRBD1 for D (5 bases). CDR1 is MGHRA, CDR2 YSYEKL, per germline. This CDR3 contains 14 residues. V lost 3 bases and J 5 bases, leaving 10 bases between the germline ends. CDR3 nucleotides: TGCGCCAGCAGCCAGCAGGGACTAAATGAAAAACTGTTTTTT. Translating gives CASSQQGLNEKLFF.